This T cell receptor (beta chain) derives from a study of cytomegalovirus exposure and HLA in healthy donors. CDR3 length: 13 amino acids. Germline V gene sequence: CDR1 LNHDA, CDR2 SQIVND (reference sequence). Trimming left V 4 bases short and J 6 bases short, with 12 bases between. Amplification used 60 Vbeta primers and 13 Jbeta primers. TCRdb's table, derived via immunoSEQ multiplex PCR, lists solely in-frame clones and lacks some. Of some 120,000 clones in the sample, 60% to 70% were seen once. The source material was PBMCs. The gene calls are TRBV19 and TRBJ1-1; D might be TRBD1 (6 bases). The clonotype comes from a middle-aged woman in good health and CMV-seropositive. CDR3 sequence: CASSTHRAAEAFF. In nucleotides, the CDR3 is TGTGCCAGTAGTACCCACAGGGCTGCTGAAGCTTTCTTT.